The 8 T cell receptor beta chains reported below all come from one sample, sequenced in a study of blood T cell repertoires in COVID-19. Clones were sequenced by immunoSEQ multiplex PCR, and TCRdb holds only the in-frame ones, with some missing. The repertoire includes 150,000 to 200,000 clones, 70% to 90% of them detected once, and about 2.1% sits in the top ten. Material for sequencing was peripheral blood. The receptors were sampled from a man aged 45-65 years who had recovered from COVID-19.

The CDR3 DNA reads as TGCAGCGCAGCGACAGGGACCTACGAGCAGTACTTC. Translation gives CSAATGTYEQYF. The V and J genes are TRBV29-1 and TRBJ2-7; 7 bases map to TRBD1. The length of the CDR3 is 12 residues. The trim removed 7 bases at V and 2 bases at J, leaving 5 bases unmatched. Germline CDR1 is SQVTM and CDR2 is ANQGSEA.

For this clone: The sample has other DNA sequences that encode this CDR3 too. CDR3: CASSQVGTGVYEQYF. For the CDR3, the DNA is TGCGCCAGCAGCCAAGTAGGGACAGGGGTATACGAGCAGTACTTC. This chain links TRBV4-1 with TRBJ2-7; 10 bases match TRBD1. The J segment lost 4 bases and the V segment lost 1 base, leaving 4 bases of the junction unmatched. Germline V gene lookup returns CDR1 MGHRA and CDR2 YSYEKL. CDR3 length: 15 residues.

This sequence joins TRBV29-1 and TRBJ1-3; D unclear. V lost 7 bases, J lost 3 bases, and 7 bases lay in between. The CDR3 runs to 11 residues. Germline-derived CDR1 and CDR2 are SQVTM and ANQGSEA. The CDR3 sequence: CSASSGNTIYF. In DNA form, the CDR3 reads TGCAGCGCTTCCAGTGGAAACACCATATATTTT.

The chain has TRBV6-5 and TRBJ2-5; D may be TRBD1 (6 bases). Germline CDR1 reads MNHEY; CDR2 reads SVGAGI. The V end lost 7 bases, the J end lost 4 bases, and 13 bases lay between the germline ends. This CDR3 region has 13 residues. The chain's CDR3 is CASTRPGVETQYF. In DNA form, the CDR3 reads TGTGCCAGCACTAGGCCAGGGGTAGAGACCCAGTACTTC.

This chain connects TRBV18 to TRBJ1-6; 7 nucleotides match TRBD1. The trim removed 3 bases at V and 6 bases at J, leaving 2 bases unmatched. Germline V gene sequence: CDR1 KGHSH, CDR2 LQKENI. The CDR3 length is 14 residues. The CDR3 region is CASSPGQPNSPLHF. CDR3 DNA sequence: TGTGCCAGCTCACCGGGACAGCCTAATTCACCCCTCCACTTT.

The table lists this clone with a few counts. CDR3 region: CASSLAEGLGRAFF. The CDR3 DNA reads as TGCGCCAGCAGCTTGGCGGAGGGGTTGGGGAGAGCTTTCTTT. The chain couples TRBV5-1 to TRBJ1-1; tentatively, D is TRBD1 (5 bases). The CDR3 contains 14 residues. Germline CDR1 SGHRS, CDR2 YFSETQ. Trimming shortened V by 0 bases and J by 10 bases, and 16 bases separated the two germline ends.

This clone was seen only once. The chain joins TRBV6-5 to TRBJ2-3, with D maybe TRBD1 (5 bases). CDR3 size: 13 residues. Deletions cut 5 bases from V and 8 bases from J, with 14 bases between. Germline assignment: CDR1 MNHEY and CDR2 SVGAGI. CDR3 DNA sequence: TGTGCCAGCAGTACCCCAGGGCGGCGTACGCAGTATTTT. Translation: CASSTPGRRTQYF.

A few counts support this clone. This chain joins TRBV2 and TRBJ1-4; no clear D gene. Trimming cost V 3 bases and J 6 bases, with 11 bases left between them. Per germline, CDR1 SNHLY and CDR2 FYNNEI. This CDR3 spans 14 amino acids. CDR3 in amino acids: CASSDPGPYEKLFF. The CDR3 region has the DNA TGTGCCAGCAGTGATCCGGGTCCTTATGAAAAACTGTTTTTT.